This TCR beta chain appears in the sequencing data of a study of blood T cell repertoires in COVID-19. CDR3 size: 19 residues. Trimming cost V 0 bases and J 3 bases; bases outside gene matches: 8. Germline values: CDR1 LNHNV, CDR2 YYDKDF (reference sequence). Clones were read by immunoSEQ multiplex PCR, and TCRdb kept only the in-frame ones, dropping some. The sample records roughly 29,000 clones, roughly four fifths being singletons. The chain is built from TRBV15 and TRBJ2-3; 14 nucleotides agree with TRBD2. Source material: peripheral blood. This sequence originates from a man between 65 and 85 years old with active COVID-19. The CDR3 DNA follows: TGTGCCACCAGCAGAGATCCCGGGACTAGCGGGAGAGTAACAGATACGCAGTATTTT. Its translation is CATSRDPGTSGRVTDTQYF. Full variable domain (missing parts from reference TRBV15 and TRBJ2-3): DAMVIQNPRYQVTQFGKPVTLSCSQTLNHNVMYWYQQKSSQAPKLLFHYYDKDFNNEADTPDNFQSRRPNTSFCFLDIRSPGLGDTAMYLCATSRDPGTSGRVTDTQYFGPGTRLTVL.